Shown below are 17 T cell receptor beta chains from a single sample sequenced in a study of T cell responses to AZD1222 COVID-19 vaccine. Method: immunoSEQ multiplex PCR; TCRdb's copy keeps in-frame clones and lacks some. The sample shows 25,000 or so clones, over 80% of them seen only once. The input for sequencing was peripheral blood, taken 28 days after the second AZD1222 dose. These receptors were obtained from an adult who received the AZD1222 COVID-19 vaccine.

J is TRBJ1-3 and V is TRBV7-2; a weak D match, TRBD1 (6 bases). This CDR3 comprises 15 residues. V was clipped by 2 bases and J by 2 bases, with 10 bases between them. Looked up from germline, CDR1 is SGHTA and CDR2 is FQGNSA. CDR3 DNA sequence: TGTGCCAGCAGCTTATCGCCAGGGGCTGGAAACACCATATATTTT. Its translation: CASSLSPGAGNTIYF. The full variable domain, rest sourced from reference TRBV7-2 and TRBJ1-3, is GAGVSQSPSNKVTEKGKDVELRCDPISGHTALYWYRQSLGQGLEFLIYFQGNSAPDKSGLPSDRFSAERTGGSVSTLTIQRTQQEDSAVYLCASSLSPGAGNTIYFGEGSWLTVV.

This chain links TRBV5-1 with TRBJ2-3; TRBD2 aligns across 13 bases. This CDR3 is 16 amino acids long. J lost 4 bases, V lost 5 bases, and 7 bases had no gene match. Per germline, CDR1 SGHRS and CDR2 YFSETQ. CDR3 nucleotides: TGCGCCAGCAGAACCGGGACTAGCGGGATATCAGATACGCAGTATTTT. This sequence encodes CASRTGTSGISDTQYF.

This chain links TRBV11-3 with TRBJ2-1; D may be TRBD2 (6 bases). The V and J ends lost 5 bases and 10 bases respectively, with 18 bases between them. In germline, CDR1 is SGHNT, CDR2 YENEEA. The CDR3 contains 14 residues. CDR3 DNA: TGTGCCAGCAGCCTTGGACTACCCGGTTCAGAGCAGTTCTTC. Translated: CASSLGLPGSEQFF. The full variable domain, in which reference TRBV11-3 and TRBJ2-1 provide the parts outside the CDR3, is EAGVVQSPRYKIIEKKQPVAFWCNPISGHNTLYWYLQNLGQGPELLIRYENEEAVDDSQLPKDRFSAERLKGVDSTLKIQPAELGDSAVYLCASSLGLPGSEQFFGPGTRLTVL.

This clone is deemed medium-sized. The J gene is TRBJ2-1, the V gene TRBV27; 10 bases fit TRBD2. From germline, CDR1 is MNHEY and CDR2 SMNVEV (reference sequence). The CDR3 consists of 16 residues. J lost 0 bases, V lost 5 bases, and 4 bases had no gene match. The CDR3 DNA sequence: TGTGCCAGCAGTACACGGACTAGCGGCTCCTACAATGAGCAGTTCTTC. This translates into CASSTRTSGSYNEQFF.

The chain joins TRBV2 to TRBJ2-7; D is ambiguous. Germline CDR1 is SNHLY and CDR2 is FYNNEI. V lost 7 bases, J lost 7 bases, and 20 bases lay in between. The CDR3 length is 14 residues. The CDR3 nucleotides are TGTGCCAGCATAGTGACGCAGGTGGTAGGGGAGCAGTACTTC. It encodes CASIVTQVVGEQYF.

The CDR3 nucleotides are TGTGCCAGCGCCAGGGGGCAGTCGGGCACTGAAGCTTTCTTT. Its protein product is CASARGQSGTEAFF. This chain uses TRBV6-5 with TRBJ1-1; 8 bases line up with TRBD1. Germline CDR1 is MNHEY and CDR2 is SVGAGI. The CDR3 spans 14 residues. V lost 8 bases to trimming and J lost 4 bases; unmatched junction nucleotides: 9.

The rearrangement links TRBV21-1 to TRBJ2-3; the table gives TRBD2 as D, unverified against the DNA. TRBV21-1 is reported as a pseudogene. The CDR3 has 16 residues. The CDR3 sequence: CASSKEGTRKADTQYF. The CDR3 DNA follows: TGTGCCAGCAGCAAAGAAGGGACTAGAAAAGCAGATACGCAGTATTTT.

The rearrangement joins TRBV3-1 (or the pseudogene TRBV3-2) to TRBJ2-1; 13 bases match TRBD2. The CDR3 runs 17 residues. Looked up from germline, CDR1 is LGHDT and CDR2 is YNNKEL (reference sequence). After removal of 4 bases from V and 6 bases from J, the junction contained 9 bases not matched to a gene. The CDR3 loop reads CASSPGLAGVFGNEQFF. CDR3 DNA: TGTGCCAGCAGCCCCGGACTAGCGGGAGTATTTGGCAATGAGCAGTTCTTC.

This chain uses TRBV5-1 with TRBJ1-2; D perhaps matches TRBD1 (5 bases). Looked up from germline, CDR1 is SGHRS and CDR2 is YFSETQ. V was cut by 1 base and J by 2 bases, with 12 bases left in between. The CDR3 runs 15 residues. In nucleotides, the CDR3 is TGCGCCAGCAGCTTGACCTCGGACACGAACTATGGCTACACCTTC. Translated, it gives CASSLTSDTNYGYTF.

Here the CDR3 DNA reads TGTGCCAGCAGTTCGGTAGAAGGCGAGCAGTACTTC. The encoded protein is CASSSVEGEQYF. The chain has TRBV27 and TRBJ2-7; D is ambiguous. Germline V gene data show CDR1 as MNHEY and CDR2 as SMNVEV (reference sequence). This CDR3 contains 12 residues. Trimming took off 4 bases at V and 6 bases at J, with 10 bases between the two ends.

This clone showed up just once. This chain uses TRBV3-1 (or the pseudogene TRBV3-2) with TRBJ1-1; D remains ambiguous. This CDR3 comprises 13 residues. V was trimmed by 3 bases and J by 2 bases, leaving 7 bases between them. The germline V gene encodes CDR1 LGHDT and CDR2 YNNKEL (reference sequence). CDR3 loop: CASSQGRNTEAFF. CDR3 coding DNA: TGTGCCAGCAGCCAGGGCCGAAACACTGAAGCTTTCTTT.

The chain recombines TRBV14 with TRBJ2-1; D is possibly TRBD1 (6 bases). This CDR3 is built from 16 residues. The V and J ends lost 5 bases and 5 bases respectively, with 19 bases between them. The germline V gene has CDR1 SGHDN and CDR2 FVKESK. CDR3 sequence (DNA): TGTGCCAGCAGCAAATTAGAACAGGGCTTACACAATGAGCAGTTCTTC. Its protein is CASSKLEQGLHNEQFF.

The V and J genes are TRBV10-3 and TRBJ1-1, with 7 bases lining up with TRBD1. CDR1 is ENHRY and CDR2 is SYGVKD in the germline V gene. CDR3 size: 12 residues. V was clipped by 3 bases and J by 9 bases; unmatched bases: 4. The CDR3 DNA is TGTGCCATCAGTGACGGGACAGTTCAAGCTTTCTTT. Its protein is CAISDGTVQAFF.

The chain combines TRBV4-3 with TRBJ2-3; 7 bases agree with TRBD1. V lost 6 bases and J lost 3; bases outside the gene matches: 9. CDR3 length: 15 amino acids. Germline V gene lookup returns CDR1 LGHNA and CDR2 YSLEER. CDR3 nucleotides: TGCGCCAGCAGTGAGTCCGGGACAGAGACAGATACGCAGTATTTT. It specifies CASSESGTETDTQYF.

This chain links TRBV5-8 with TRBJ1-1; TRBD1 is a possible D gene (5 bases). V was trimmed by 1 base and J by 4 bases, leaving 14 bases between them. Germline values: CDR1 SGHTS, CDR2 YDEGEE. CDR3 length equals 15 residues. The CDR3 loop reads CASSLTWDSGTEAFF. CDR3 DNA: TGTGCCAGCAGCTTGACTTGGGACTCAGGCACTGAAGCTTTCTTT.

The chain uses TRBV19 and TRBJ1-1; D perhaps matches TRBD1 (6 bases). The V end was cut by 8 bases, the J end by 1 base, with 14 bases between. The CDR3 consists of 14 residues. Germline-derived CDR1 and CDR2 are LNHDA and SQIVND (reference sequence). CDR3 nucleotides: TGTGCCAGTTATAACAGGGCAAGGAACACTGAAGCTTTCTTT. Translated, it gives CASYNRARNTEAFF.

J is TRBJ2-5 and V is TRBV12-2. TRBV12-2 has pseudogene status. The CDR3 has 12 residues. The CDR3 here is CASRLGGGTQYF. The CDR3 DNA follows: TGTGCAAGTCGCTTAGGTGGGGGGACCCAGTACTTC.